This T cell receptor beta chain emerged from a study of T cells in Graves' hyperthyroidism and ophthalmopathy. V lost 3 bases, J lost 6 bases, and 21 bases lay in between. Looked up from germline, CDR1 is MGHRA and CDR2 is YSYEKL. This CDR3 is built from 18 residues. What was amplified from RNA transcripts were TCR beta CDR3 regions. Researchers ran a first-round RT-PCR on the TCR CDR3 using the HTBI primer set. Each CDR3 protein is one row after TCRdb ran MiXCR on the multiplex PCR reads. The sample has 750,000 to 950,000 distinct CDR3 sequences; over 35% are singletons. The V gene is TRBV4-1, the J gene TRBJ1-6; D ambiguous. Sequenced sample: blood. This TCR was recovered from a man aged 18 to 30 with Graves' hyperthyroidism. CDR3 region: CASSHPIRGREVNSPLHF. The DNA for the CDR3 is TGCGCCAGCAGCCACCCGATTAGAGGACGCGAAGTTAATTCACCCCTCCACTTT.